Each of the 5 T cell receptor beta chains below was sequenced from the same sample in a study of lymphopenia after photon versus proton radiotherapy. Using immunoSEQ multiplex PCR, the repertoire was profiled, and TCRdb retains in-frame clones only, with some absent. Of some 30,000 clones in the sample, 94% were seen once. The sample consisted of peripheral blood, taken from a patient treated with photon-based radiotherapy. These receptors were obtained from a woman between 50 and 59 years old with cholangiocarcinoma.

The chain recombines TRBV9 with TRBJ2-1; 8 nucleotides align to TRBD2. CDR1 is SGDLS, CDR2 YYNGEE, per germline. Trimming at V came to 3 bases and at J to 8 bases, leaving 10 bases not matched to a gene. CDR3 size: 15 residues. The CDR3 sequence: CASSALGSGGHEQFF. CDR3 DNA: TGTGCCAGCAGCGCCCTGGGGAGCGGGGGACATGAGCAGTTCTTC.

On this clone: Lacking the conserved final phenylalanine or tryptophan, this CDR3 likely reflects a read error. The DNA is omitted, as the CDR3 cannot be located on it reliably, and the CDR3 follows TCRdb's listing. The V gene is TRBV7-9, the J gene TRBJ1-1. The CDR3 is 12 amino acids long, termini counted. Germline V gene sequence: CDR1 SEHNR, CDR2 FQNEAQ (reference sequence). The CDR3 loop reads CASSRGGGISLI.

The V call is TRBV6-5, the J call TRBJ1-1; D remains unclear. The V end lost 1 base, the J end lost 2 bases, and 5 bases lay between the germline ends. The CDR3 contains 13 residues. The germline CDR1 and CDR2 sequences are MNHEY and SVGAGI. The CDR3 nucleotides are TGTGCCAGCAGTTACTTCTCCAACACTGAAGCTTTCTTT. Translated, it gives CASSYFSNTEAFF.

The chain carries TRBV7-9 and TRBJ2-7; 10 nucleotides line up with TRBD2. Germline V gene lookup returns CDR1 SEHNR and CDR2 FQNEAQ (reference sequence). V was pared by 6 bases and J by 7 bases, with 15 bases of the junction left unmatched. CDR3 size: 16 residues. CDR3 protein: CASRPTGTSDALEQYF. In DNA, the CDR3 is TGTGCCAGCAGACCCACCGGGACTAGCGACGCTCTAGAGCAGTACTTC.

This chain connects TRBV30 to TRBJ1-2, with D possibly being TRBD1 (6 bases). Looked up from germline, CDR1 is GTSNPN and CDR2 is SVGIG (reference sequence). This CDR3 is 14 amino acids long. Trimming removed 0 bases at V and 8 bases at J, with 16 bases between. The CDR3 sequence is CAWSVIMGAGGYTF. CDR3 in DNA: TGTGCCTGGAGTGTAATCATGGGGGCTGGAGGCTACACCTTC.